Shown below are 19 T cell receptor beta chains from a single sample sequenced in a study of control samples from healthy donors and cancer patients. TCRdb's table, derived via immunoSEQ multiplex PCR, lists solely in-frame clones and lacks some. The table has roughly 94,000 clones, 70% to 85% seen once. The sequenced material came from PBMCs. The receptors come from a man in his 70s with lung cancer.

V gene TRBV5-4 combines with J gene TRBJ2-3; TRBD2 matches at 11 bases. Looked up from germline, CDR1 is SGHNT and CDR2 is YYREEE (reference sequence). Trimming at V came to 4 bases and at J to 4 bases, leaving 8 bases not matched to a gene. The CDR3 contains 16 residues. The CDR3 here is CASSLAIAGGADTQYF. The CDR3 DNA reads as TGTGCCAGCAGCCTTGCCATAGCGGGGGGGGCAGATACGCAGTATTTT.

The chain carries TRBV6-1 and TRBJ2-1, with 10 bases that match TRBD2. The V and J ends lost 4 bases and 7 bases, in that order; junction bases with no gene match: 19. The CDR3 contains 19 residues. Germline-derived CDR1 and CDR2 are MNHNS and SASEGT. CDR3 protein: CASSGTPMKRGGLRNEQFF. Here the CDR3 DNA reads TGTGCCAGCAGTGGGACCCCCATGAAGCGGGGGGGCCTTCGAAATGAGCAGTTCTTC.

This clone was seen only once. CDR3 coding DNA: TGTGCCAGCCGGGGGGAGAATGAGCAGTTCTTC. Its translation: CASRGENEQFF. This chain links TRBV11-3 with TRBJ2-1; 7 positions agree with TRBD2. The ends lost 8 bases at V and 7 bases at J; junction bases unmatched: 2. Per the germline V gene, CDR1 is SGHNT and CDR2 is YENEEA. The CDR3 runs 11 residues.

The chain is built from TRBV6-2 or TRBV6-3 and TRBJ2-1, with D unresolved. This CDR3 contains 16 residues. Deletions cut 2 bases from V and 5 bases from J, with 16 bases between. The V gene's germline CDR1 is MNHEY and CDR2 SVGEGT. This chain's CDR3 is CASSYTHVEFDNEQFF. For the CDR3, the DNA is TGTGCCAGCAGTTACACCCACGTGGAGTTCGACAATGAGCAGTTCTTC.

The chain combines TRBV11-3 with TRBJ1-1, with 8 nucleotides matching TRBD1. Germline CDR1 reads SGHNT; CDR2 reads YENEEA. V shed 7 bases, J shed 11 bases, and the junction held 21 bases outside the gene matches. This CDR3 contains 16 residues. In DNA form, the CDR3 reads TGTGCCAGCACCCTAGGAGGCCTTCAGGGGGCGATATGGGCTTTCTTT. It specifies CASTLGGLQGAIWAFF.

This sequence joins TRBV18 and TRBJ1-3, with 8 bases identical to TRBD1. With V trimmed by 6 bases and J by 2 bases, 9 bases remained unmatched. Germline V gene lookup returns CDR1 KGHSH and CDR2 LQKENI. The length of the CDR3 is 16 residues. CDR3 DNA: TGTGCCAGCTCGTCCACCGGGACAGGCACTGGAAACACCATATATTTT. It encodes CASSSTGTGTGNTIYF. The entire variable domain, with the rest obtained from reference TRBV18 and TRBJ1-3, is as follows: NAGVMQNPRHLVRRRGQEARLRCSPMKGHSHVYWYRQLPEEGLKFMVYLQKENIIDESGMPKERFSAEFPKEGPSILRIQQVVRGDSAAYFCASSSTGTGTGNTIYFGEGSWLTVV.

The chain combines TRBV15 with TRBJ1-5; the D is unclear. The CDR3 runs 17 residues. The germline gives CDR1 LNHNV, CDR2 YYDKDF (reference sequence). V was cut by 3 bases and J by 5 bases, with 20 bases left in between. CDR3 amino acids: CATSSSLHDGHDQPQHF. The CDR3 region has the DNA TGTGCCACCAGCAGTTCTCTGCACGATGGGCATGATCAGCCCCAGCATTTT.

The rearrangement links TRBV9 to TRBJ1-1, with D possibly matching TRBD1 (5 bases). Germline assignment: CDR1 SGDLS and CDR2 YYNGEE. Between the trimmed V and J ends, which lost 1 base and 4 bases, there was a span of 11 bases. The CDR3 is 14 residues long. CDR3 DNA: TGTGCCAGCAGCGTACATTCAGGGTCCACTGAAGCTTTCTTT. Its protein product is CASSVHSGSTEAFF.

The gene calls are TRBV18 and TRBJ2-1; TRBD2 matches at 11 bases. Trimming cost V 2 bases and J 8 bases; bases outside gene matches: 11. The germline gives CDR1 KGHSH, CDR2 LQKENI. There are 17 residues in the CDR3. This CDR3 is CASSPGLLAGGRDEQFF. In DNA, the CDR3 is TGTGCCAGCTCACCAGGTCTTCTAGCGGGGGGCCGGGATGAGCAGTTCTTC.

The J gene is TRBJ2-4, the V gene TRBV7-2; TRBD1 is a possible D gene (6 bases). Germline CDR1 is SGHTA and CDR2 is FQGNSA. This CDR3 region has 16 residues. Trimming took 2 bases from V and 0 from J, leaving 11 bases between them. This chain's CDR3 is CASSLTYRAAKNIQYF. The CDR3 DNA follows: TGTGCCAGCAGCTTAACCTACAGGGCAGCCAAAAACATTCAGTACTTC.

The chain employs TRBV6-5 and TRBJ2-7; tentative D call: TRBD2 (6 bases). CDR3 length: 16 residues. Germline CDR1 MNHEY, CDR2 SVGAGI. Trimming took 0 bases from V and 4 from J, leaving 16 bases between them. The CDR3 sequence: CASSYSIQPGVYEQYF. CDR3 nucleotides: TGTGCCAGCAGTTACTCGATACAGCCGGGGGTGTACGAGCAGTACTTC.

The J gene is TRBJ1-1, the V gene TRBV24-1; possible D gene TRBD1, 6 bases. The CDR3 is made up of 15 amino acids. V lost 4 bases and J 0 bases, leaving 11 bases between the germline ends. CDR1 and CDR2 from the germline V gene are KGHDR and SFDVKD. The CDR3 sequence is CATSDSGHLNTEAFF. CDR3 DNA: TGTGCCACCAGTGACTCGGGACACCTGAACACTGAAGCTTTCTTT.

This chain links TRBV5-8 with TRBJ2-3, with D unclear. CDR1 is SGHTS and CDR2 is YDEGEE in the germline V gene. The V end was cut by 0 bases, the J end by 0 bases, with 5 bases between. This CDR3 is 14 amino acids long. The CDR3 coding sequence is TGTGCCAGCAGCTTGGTGCCTAGCACAGATACGCAGTATTTT. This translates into CASSLVPSTDTQYF.

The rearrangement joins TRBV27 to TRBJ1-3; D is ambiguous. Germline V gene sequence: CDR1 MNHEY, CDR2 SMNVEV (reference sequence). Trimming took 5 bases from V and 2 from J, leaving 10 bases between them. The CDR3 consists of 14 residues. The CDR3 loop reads CASSMGGTGNTIYF. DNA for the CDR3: TGTGCCAGCAGTATGGGAGGGACTGGAAACACCATATATTTT.

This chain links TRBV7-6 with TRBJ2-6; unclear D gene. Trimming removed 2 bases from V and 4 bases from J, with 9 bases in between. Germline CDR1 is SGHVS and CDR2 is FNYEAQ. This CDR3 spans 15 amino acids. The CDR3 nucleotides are TGTGCCAGCAGCTTATCCCCCGGGGGGGCCAACGTCCTGACTTTC. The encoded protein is CASSLSPGGANVLTF. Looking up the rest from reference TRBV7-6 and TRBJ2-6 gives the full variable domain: GAGVSQSPRYKVTKRGQDVALRCDPISGHVSLYWYRQALGQGPEFLTYFNYEAQQDKSGLPNDRFSAERPEGSISTLTIQRTEQRDSAMYRCASSLSPGGANVLTFGAGSRLTVL.

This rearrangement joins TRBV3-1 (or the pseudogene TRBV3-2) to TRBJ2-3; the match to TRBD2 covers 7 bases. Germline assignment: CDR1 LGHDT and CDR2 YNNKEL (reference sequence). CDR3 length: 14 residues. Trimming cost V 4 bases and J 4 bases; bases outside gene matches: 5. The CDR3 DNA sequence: TGTGCCAGCAGCCGGGGAGGGGTGGCAGATACGCAGTATTTT. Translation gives CASSRGGVADTQYF.

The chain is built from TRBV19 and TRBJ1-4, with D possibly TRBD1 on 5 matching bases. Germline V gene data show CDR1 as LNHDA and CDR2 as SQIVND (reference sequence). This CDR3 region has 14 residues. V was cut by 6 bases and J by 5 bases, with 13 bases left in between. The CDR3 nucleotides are TGTGCCAGTAGAGGGACGGCTCAAAATGAAAAACTGTTTTTT. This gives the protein CASRGTAQNEKLFF.

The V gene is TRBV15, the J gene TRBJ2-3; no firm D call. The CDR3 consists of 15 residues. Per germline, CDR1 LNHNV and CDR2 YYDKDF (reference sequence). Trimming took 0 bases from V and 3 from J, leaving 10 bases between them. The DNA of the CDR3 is TGTGCCACCAGCAGAGATCGTATAGATACAGATACGCAGTATTTT. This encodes CATSRDRIDTDTQYF.

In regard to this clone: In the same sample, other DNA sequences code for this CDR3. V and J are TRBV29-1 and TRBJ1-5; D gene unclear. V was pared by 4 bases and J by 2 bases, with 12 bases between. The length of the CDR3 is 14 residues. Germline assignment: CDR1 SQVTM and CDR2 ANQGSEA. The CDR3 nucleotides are TGCAGCGTTGTTTGGGGAACAGGCAATCAGCCCCAGCATTTT. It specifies CSVVWGTGNQPQHF.